The 17 T cell receptor beta chains given below trace back to one sample, sequenced in a study of T-cell memory formation after mild COVID-19. TCRdb fed the 5' RACE reads into MiXCR, producing one record per CDR3 protein. The table includes around 200,000 distinct CDR3 sequences, more than 25% detected once. Sequencing input: PBMCs or a T cell subset sorted from them (not recorded which). These receptors originate from an adult woman who had mild COVID-19 (a few samples of this study predate the infection). Cell type and time point are not known.

This clonotype was found a few times. The V call is TRBV12-3 or TRBV12-4, the J call TRBJ1-1, with 10 nucleotides matching TRBD1. The length of the CDR3 is 14 residues. Unmatched junction bases numbered 0, after V lost 4 bases and J lost 1 base. The CDR3 DNA follows: TGTGCCAGCAGTTGGACAGGGGGGAACACTGAAGCTTTCTTT. Encoded protein: CASSWTGGNTEAFF.

The chain employs TRBV20-1 and TRBJ2-5; a possible D gene is TRBD1 (6 bases). Per the germline V gene, CDR1 is DFQATT and CDR2 is SNEGSKA (reference sequence). The CDR3 contains 15 residues. The V end lost 3 bases, the J end lost 5 bases, and 19 bases lay between the germline ends. The CDR3 DNA reads as TGCAGTGCTAGCAGGGGTAGAGCCATCGGGGAGACCCAGTACTTC. Amino acids: CSASRGRAIGETQYF.

The chain carries TRBV12-3 or TRBV12-4 and TRBJ2-5; a weak D match, TRBD2 (5 bases). The CDR3 spans 12 residues. The V gene lost 7 bases and the J gene lost 7 bases, with 13 bases spanning the gap. The CDR3 is CASTASEGTQYF. DNA of the CDR3: TGTGCCAGCACCGCCTCCGAGGGGACCCAGTACTTC.

This clonotype was seen at least ten times. The chain couples TRBV12-3 or TRBV12-4 to TRBJ2-7; either TRBD1 or TRBD2 may fit D (5 bases each). The germline V and J ends were trimmed by 6 bases and 1 base, with 10 bases remaining between them. This CDR3 has 13 amino acids. For the CDR3, the DNA is TGTGCCAGCAGGGGGACGGAGTCCTACGAGCAGTACTTC. It specifies CASRGTESYEQYF.

V usage is TRBV5-5 and J usage is TRBJ1-2; TRBD1 matches 8 bases. Germline CDR1 reads SGHKS; CDR2 reads YYEKEE (reference sequence). With V trimmed by 3 bases and J by 1 base, 11 bases remained unmatched. The CDR3 totals 17 residues. CDR3 nucleotides: TGTGCCAGCAGCTCTGCGGACAGGGTTTACGTTAACTATGGCTACACCTTC. This encodes CASSSADRVYVNYGYTF.

V is TRBV12-3 or TRBV12-4 and J is TRBJ2-5, with 8 bases identical to TRBD1. The CDR3 is 16 residues long. V gave up 6 bases and J gave up 6 bases; unmatched junction bases: 15. The CDR3 DNA follows: TGTGCCAGCAGCCAAGCCCCGCAGGGGGCTGGGAAGACCCAGTACTTC. It translates to CASSQAPQGAGKTQYF.

V gene TRBV5-1 combines with J gene TRBJ2-7, with D unresolved. CDR1 SGHRS and CDR2 YFSETQ come from the germline V gene. The CDR3 is 12 amino acids. V was shortened by 4 bases and J by 2 bases, with 7 bases between the two germline ends. The CDR3 protein is CASSDQPYEQYF. For the CDR3, the DNA is TGCGCCAGCAGCGACCAACCCTACGAGCAGTACTTC.

This clonotype was picked up a small number of times. The CDR3 region is CASSLVPGMNEQFF. CDR3 bases: TGTGCCAGCAGCTTAGTACCGGGGATGAATGAGCAGTTCTTC. The chain recombines TRBV7-9 with TRBJ2-1; D might be TRBD2 (5 bases). The CDR3 runs 14 residues. Trimming left V 1 base short and J 7 bases short, with 11 bases between. Germline loops: CDR1 SEHNR, CDR2 FQNEAQ (reference sequence).

This clonotype was found a few times. The CDR3 region is CASSPPWGGEETQYF. CDR3 bases: TGTGCCAGCAGCCCCCCCTGGGGAGGTGAAGAGACCCAGTACTTC. The chain joins TRBV5-6 to TRBJ2-5, with D possibly TRBD2 on 6 matching bases. V was clipped by 4 bases and J by 3 bases, with 16 bases between them. Per germline, CDR1 SGHDT and CDR2 YYEEEE. CDR3 length equals 15 residues.

This clonotype was detected a few times. J is TRBJ2-1 and V is TRBV19; the match to TRBD2 covers 15 bases. CDR3 length equals 15 residues. After removal of 10 bases from V and 6 bases from J, the junction contained 7 bases not matched to a gene. Per the germline V gene, CDR1 is LNHDA and CDR2 is SQIVND (reference sequence). The DNA for the CDR3 is TGTGCCACCGGACTAGCGGGAGGGTGGGTCAATGAGCAGTTCTTC. This gives the protein CATGLAGGWVNEQFF.

The genes are TRBV12-3 or TRBV12-4 and TRBJ2-1, with D tentatively TRBD1 (6 bases). The CDR3 totals 14 residues. Between the trimmed V and J ends, which lost 3 bases and 8 bases, there was a span of 14 bases. DNA of the CDR3: TGTGCCAGCAGTTTTCTCAGGGGCCGGGATGAGCAGTTCTTC. As protein: CASSFLRGRDEQFF.

The chain links TRBV12-3 or TRBV12-4 to TRBJ2-1; 10 bases are a match to TRBD2. V shed 10 bases, J shed 5 bases, and the junction held 8 bases outside the gene matches. The CDR3 is 14 amino acids. DNA of the CDR3: TGTGCCACCTCCCGGACTAGCGGTAACAATGAGCAGTTCTTC. Translation: CATSRTSGNNEQFF.

This clonotype was seen only a few times. The chain links TRBV7-2 to TRBJ1-1, with 9 bases lining up with TRBD1. The V gene end was trimmed by 5 bases and the J gene end by 9 bases; junction bases not matched to a gene: 10. The germline gives CDR1 SGHTA, CDR2 FQGNSA. This CDR3 comprises 14 residues. The CDR3 nucleotides are TGTGCCAGCAGCCTTTCCGGGACAGGGACGAAAGCTTTCTTT. It codes for CASSLSGTGTKAFF.

The chain links TRBV5-1 to TRBJ1-3; TRBD1 agrees at 7 bases. The CDR3 extends over 15 amino acids. With 5 bases clipped from V and 2 bases from J, the junction kept 7 bases outside the gene matches. Germline V lookup: CDR1 SGHRS, CDR2 YFSETQ. CDR3 nucleotides: TGCGCCAGCAGTCCTACCGACAGGGCTGGAAACACCATATATTTT. Amino acid sequence: CASSPTDRAGNTIYF.

The chain couples TRBV3-1 to TRBJ1-2; 7 bases map to TRBD1. V shed 0 bases, J shed 13 bases, and the junction held 8 bases outside the gene matches. This CDR3 has 13 amino acids. Germline CDR1 and CDR2: LGHDT and YNNKEL (reference sequence). The CDR3 sequence is CASSQEDRTEFTF. CDR3 bases: TGTGCCAGCAGCCAAGAGGACAGGACTGAGTTCACCTTC.

The CDR3 spells CAWSPRLAGQGLEYF. CDR3 DNA: TGTGCCTGGAGTCCGAGACTAGCGGGCCAGGGGTTGGAGTACTTC. The V call is TRBV30, the J call TRBJ2-7, with 10 bases fitting TRBD2. Germline V gives CDR1 GTSNPN, CDR2 SVGIG (reference sequence). Trimming cost V 2 bases and J 11 bases; bases outside gene matches: 15. The CDR3 runs to 15 residues.

The gene calls are TRBV12-3 or TRBV12-4 and TRBJ2-7; D possibly corresponds to TRBD2 (5 bases). V was clipped by 4 bases and J by 0 bases, with 16 bases between them. The CDR3 loop spans 16 amino acids. CDR3 coding DNA: TGTGCCAGCAGTTATACACAAATGGGGAGCTCCTACGAGCAGTACTTC. Translated, it gives CASSYTQMGSSYEQYF.